This TCR beta chain appears in the sequencing data of a study of blood T cells in healthy people across ages. Regarding the study as a whole: Long-lived donors carried more naive CD4+ cells and greater diversity than aged donors. Strong correlation was found linking TCR beta diversity to naive T cell percentage.

Ranging in age from roughly 6 to 100, the donors were healthy Caucasian individuals from Russia. Next came a second PCR, run for roughly 6 to 11 cycles, which used a sample-barcoded 5' primer along with a J-beta primer mix. TCRdb re-called the 5' RACE reads with MiXCR, one entry per CDR3 protein. The sample has some 1.4 million distinct CDR3 sequences; 42% are singletons. This clonotype was picked up one time. Its antigen remains unidentified. Germline V gives CDR1 DFQATT, CDR2 SNEGSKA (reference sequence). Trimming stripped 0 bases from V and 7 bases from J, with 19 bases between. The CDR3 totals 15 residues.

This TCR was recovered from a woman aged 18-29 years in good health. The rearrangement links TRBV20-1 to TRBJ2-7; D remains ambiguous. Sample: blood. CDR3 DNA sequence: TGCAGTGCTAGAGAACGAGGTGGGCCCTACAATGAGCAGTACTTC. Translated, it gives CSARERGGPYNEQYF.